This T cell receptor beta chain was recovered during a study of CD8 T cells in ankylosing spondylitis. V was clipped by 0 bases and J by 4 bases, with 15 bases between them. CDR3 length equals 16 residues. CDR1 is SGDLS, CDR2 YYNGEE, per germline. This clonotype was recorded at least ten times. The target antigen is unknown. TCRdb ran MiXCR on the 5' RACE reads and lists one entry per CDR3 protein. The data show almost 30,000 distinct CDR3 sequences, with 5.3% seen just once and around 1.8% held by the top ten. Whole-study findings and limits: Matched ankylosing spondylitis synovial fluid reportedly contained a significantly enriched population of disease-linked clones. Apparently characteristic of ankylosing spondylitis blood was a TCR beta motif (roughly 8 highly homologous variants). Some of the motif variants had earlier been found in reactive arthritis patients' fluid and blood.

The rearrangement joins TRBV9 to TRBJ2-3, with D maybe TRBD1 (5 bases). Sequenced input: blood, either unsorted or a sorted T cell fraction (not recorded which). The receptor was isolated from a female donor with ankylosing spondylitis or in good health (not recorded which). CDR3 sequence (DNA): TGTGCCAGCAGCGTAGTGTCAGGGCGTGGGGCAGATACGCAGTATTTT. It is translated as CASSVVSGRGADTQYF.